This T cell receptor (beta chain) came from a study of blood T cell repertoires in COVID-19. The CDR3 is 13 residues long. Trimming removed 7 bases from V and 9 bases from J, with 16 bases in between. CDR1 is LNHDA, CDR2 SQIVND, per germline (reference sequence). Libraries were prepared by immunoSEQ multiplex PCR; TCRdb keeps only in-frame clonotypes and omits some of them. The sample has 85,000 to 95,000 clones; approximately 76% are singletons. The chain is built from TRBV19 and TRBJ2-1; D might be TRBD2 (5 bases). The receptor comes from a man aged 65-85 years with acute or convalescent COVID-19. Material for sequencing was peripheral blood. The CDR3, as DNA: TGTGCCAGTACCCCCCTCGGGGTTTCTGAGCAGTTCTTC. Protein product: CASTPLGVSEQFF.